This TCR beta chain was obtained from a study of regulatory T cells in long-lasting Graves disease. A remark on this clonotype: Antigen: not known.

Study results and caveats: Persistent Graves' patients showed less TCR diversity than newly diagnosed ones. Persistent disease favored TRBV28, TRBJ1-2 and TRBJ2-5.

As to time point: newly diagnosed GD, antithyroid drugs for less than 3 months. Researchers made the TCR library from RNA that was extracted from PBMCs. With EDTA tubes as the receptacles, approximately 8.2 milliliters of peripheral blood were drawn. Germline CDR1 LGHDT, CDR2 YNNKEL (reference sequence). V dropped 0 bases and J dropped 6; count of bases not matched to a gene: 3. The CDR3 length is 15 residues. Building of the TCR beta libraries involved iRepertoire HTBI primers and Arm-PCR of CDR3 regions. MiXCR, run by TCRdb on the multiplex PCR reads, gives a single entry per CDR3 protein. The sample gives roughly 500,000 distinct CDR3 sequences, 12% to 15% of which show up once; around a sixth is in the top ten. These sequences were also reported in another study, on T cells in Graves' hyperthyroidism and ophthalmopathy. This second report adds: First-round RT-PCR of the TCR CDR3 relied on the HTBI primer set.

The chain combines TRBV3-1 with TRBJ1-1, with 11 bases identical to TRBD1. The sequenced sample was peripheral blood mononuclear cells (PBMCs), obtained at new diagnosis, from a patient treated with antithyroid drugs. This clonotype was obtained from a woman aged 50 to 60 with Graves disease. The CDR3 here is CASSQDRGQGAEAFF. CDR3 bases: TGTGCCAGCAGCCAAGACCGGGGACAGGGGGCTGAAGCTTTCTTT.